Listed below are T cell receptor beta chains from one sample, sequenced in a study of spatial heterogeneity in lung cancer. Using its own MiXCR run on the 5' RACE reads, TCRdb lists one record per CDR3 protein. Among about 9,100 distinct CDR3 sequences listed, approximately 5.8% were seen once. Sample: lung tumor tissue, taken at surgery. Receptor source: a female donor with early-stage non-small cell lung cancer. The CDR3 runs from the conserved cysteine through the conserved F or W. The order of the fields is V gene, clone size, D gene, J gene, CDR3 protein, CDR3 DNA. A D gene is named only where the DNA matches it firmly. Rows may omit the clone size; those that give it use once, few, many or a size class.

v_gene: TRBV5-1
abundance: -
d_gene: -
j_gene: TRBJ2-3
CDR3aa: CASSSFSPHTDTQYF
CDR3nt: TGCGCCAGCAGCTCGTTTAGCCCCCACACAGATACGCAGTATTTT

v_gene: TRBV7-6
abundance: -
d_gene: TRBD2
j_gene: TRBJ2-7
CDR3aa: CASSLGAGVYHEQYF
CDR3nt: TGTGCCAGCAGCTTGGGAGCGGGAGTATACCACGAGCAGTACTTC

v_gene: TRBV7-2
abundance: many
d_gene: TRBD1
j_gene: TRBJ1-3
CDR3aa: CASSLALDRAGNTIYF
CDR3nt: TGTGCCAGCAGCTTGGCCCTAGACAGGGCTGGAAACACCATATATTTT

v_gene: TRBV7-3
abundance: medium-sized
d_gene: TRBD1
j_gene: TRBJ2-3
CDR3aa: CASSFTAGGSGDTQYF
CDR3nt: TGTGCCAGCAGCTTCACCGCAGGGGGTTCCGGAGATACGCAGTATTTT

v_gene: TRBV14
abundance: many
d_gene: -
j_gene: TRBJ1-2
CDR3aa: CASSQVGQDYGYTF
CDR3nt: TGTGCCAGCAGCCAGGTGGGACAAGACTATGGCTACACCTTC

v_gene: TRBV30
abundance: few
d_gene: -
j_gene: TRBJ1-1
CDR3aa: CAWSSMGNTEAFF
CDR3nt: TGTGCCTGGAGCTCAATGGGGAACACTGAAGCTTTCTTT

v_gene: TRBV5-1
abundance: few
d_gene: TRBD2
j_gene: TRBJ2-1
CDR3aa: CASSPASGGPYNEQFF
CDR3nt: TGCGCCAGCAGCCCTGCAAGCGGGGGACCTTACAATGAGCAGTTCTTC

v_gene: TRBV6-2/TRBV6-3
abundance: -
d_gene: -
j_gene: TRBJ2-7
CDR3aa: CASSTHSYEQYF
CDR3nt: TGTGCCAGCAGTACACACTCCTACGAGCAGTACTTC

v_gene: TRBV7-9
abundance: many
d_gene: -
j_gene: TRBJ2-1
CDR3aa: CASSLSTILGGF
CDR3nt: TGTGCCAGCAGCTTATCGACGATACTCGGAGGATTC

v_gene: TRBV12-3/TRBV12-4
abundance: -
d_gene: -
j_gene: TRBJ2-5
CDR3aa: CASSPSDGGPMRTQYF
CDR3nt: TGTGCCAGCAGTCCCTCCGATGGGGGCCCCATGAGGACCCAGTACTTC

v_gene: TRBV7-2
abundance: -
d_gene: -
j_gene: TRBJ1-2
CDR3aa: CASSATQDSYGYTF
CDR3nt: TGTGCCAGCAGCGCAACACAGGATTCTTATGGCTACACCTTC

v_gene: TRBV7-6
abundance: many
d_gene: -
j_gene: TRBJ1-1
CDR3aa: CASSPLGGTEAFF
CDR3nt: TGTGCCAGCAGCCCCTTAGGGGGGACTGAAGCTTTCTTT

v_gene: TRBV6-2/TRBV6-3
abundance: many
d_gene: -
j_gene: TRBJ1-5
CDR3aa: CASSLRGDSNQPQHF
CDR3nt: TGTGCCAGCAGCCTACGGGGAGATAGCAATCAGCCCCAGCATTTT

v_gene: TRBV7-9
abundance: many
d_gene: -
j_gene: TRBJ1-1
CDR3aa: CASSLGQDDEAFF
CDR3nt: TGTGCCAGCAGCTTAGGGCAGGATGATGAAGCTTTCTTT

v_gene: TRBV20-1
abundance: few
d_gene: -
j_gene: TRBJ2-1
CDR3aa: CSAPREAIWFF
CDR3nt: TGCAGTGCTCCAAGGGAGGCGATATGGTTCTTC

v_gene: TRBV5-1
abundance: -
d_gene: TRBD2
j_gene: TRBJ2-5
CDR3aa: CASSRIAGAGKETQYF
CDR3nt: TGCGCCAGCAGCAGAATCGCCGGAGCGGGGAAAGAGACCCAGTACTTC

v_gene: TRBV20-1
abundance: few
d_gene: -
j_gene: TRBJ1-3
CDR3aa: CSAPRQSGNTIYF
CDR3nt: TGCAGTGCTCCCAGACAGTCTGGAAACACCATATATTTT